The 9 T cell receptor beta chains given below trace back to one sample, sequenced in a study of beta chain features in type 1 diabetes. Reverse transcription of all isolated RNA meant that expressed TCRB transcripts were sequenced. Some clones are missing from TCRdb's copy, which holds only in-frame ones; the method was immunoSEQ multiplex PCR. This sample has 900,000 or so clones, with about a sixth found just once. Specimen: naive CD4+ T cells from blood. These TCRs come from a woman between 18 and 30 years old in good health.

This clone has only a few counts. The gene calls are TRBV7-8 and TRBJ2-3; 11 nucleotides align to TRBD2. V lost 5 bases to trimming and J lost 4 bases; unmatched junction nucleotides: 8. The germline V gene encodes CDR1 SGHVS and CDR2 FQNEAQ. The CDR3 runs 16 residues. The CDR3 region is CASSRLAGLRADTQYF. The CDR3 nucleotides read TGTGCCAGCAGCCGACTAGCGGGACTGAGGGCAGATACGCAGTATTTT.

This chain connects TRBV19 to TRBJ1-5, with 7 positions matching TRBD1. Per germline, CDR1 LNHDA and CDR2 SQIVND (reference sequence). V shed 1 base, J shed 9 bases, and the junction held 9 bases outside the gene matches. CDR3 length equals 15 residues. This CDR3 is CASSIGGQVSRPQHF. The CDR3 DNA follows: TGTGCCAGTAGTATAGGCGGACAGGTCAGTAGGCCCCAGCATTTT.

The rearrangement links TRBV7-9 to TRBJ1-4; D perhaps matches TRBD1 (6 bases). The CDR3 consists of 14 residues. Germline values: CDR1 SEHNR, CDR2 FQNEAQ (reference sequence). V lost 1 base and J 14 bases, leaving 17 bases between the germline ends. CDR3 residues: CASSLDGERGNLFF. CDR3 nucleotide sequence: TGTGCCAGCAGCTTAGATGGAGAAAGGGGGAACCTGTTTTTT.

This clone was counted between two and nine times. The CDR3 DNA follows: TGTGCCAGCAGCTTAACCGGGACAGGTCGTGTTGCCGGGGAGCTGTTTTTT. Translation: CASSLTGTGRVAGELFF. The rearrangement joins TRBV7-3 to TRBJ2-2, with TRBD1 matching 8 bases. The CDR3 spans 17 residues. The V gene's germline CDR1 is SGHTA and CDR2 FQGTGA. Trimming removed 0 bases from V and 6 bases from J; junction bases left unmatched: 9.

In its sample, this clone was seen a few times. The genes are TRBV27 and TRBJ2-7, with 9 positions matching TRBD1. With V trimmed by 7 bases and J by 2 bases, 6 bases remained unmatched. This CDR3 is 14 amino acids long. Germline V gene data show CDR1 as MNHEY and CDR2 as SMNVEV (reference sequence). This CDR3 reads CASKRQGVTYEQYF. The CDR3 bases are TGTGCCAGCAAGCGACAGGGGGTGACCTACGAGCAGTACTTC.

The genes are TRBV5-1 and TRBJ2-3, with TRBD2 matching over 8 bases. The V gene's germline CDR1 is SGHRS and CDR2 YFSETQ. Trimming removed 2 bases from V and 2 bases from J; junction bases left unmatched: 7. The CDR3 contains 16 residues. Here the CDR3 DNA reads TGCGCCAGCAGCTTAAGCGGGAGAGGGGCCACAGATACGCAGTATTTT. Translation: CASSLSGRGATDTQYF.

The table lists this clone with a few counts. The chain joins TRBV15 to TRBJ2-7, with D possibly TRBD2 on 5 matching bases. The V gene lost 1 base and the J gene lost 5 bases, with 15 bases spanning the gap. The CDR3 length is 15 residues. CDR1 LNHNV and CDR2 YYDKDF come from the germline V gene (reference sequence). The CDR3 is CATSRGPSRSHEQYF. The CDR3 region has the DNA TGTGCCACCAGCAGAGGCCCTAGCAGGTCCCACGAGCAGTACTTC.

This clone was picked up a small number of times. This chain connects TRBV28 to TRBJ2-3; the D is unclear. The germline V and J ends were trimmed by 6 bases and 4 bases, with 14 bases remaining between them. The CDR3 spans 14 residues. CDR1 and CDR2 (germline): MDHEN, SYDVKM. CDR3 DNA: TGTGCCAGCAGACCCAGGCAGGTCCCAGATACGCAGTATTTT. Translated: CASRPRQVPDTQYF.

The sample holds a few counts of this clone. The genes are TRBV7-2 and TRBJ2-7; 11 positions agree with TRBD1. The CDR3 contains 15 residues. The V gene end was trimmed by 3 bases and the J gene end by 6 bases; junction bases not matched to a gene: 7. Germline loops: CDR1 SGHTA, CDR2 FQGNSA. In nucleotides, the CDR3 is TGTGCCAGCAGCTTTTTCCCCGGGACAGGGGGCGAGCAGTACTTC. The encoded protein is CASSFFPGTGGEQYF.